The following is a T cell receptor beta chain sequence with its context. Its antigen is unidentified. The data were obtained in a study of cytomegalovirus exposure and HLA in healthy donors. Notes on the study in general: The authors enumerated around 150 TCR beta chains as linked to cytomegalovirus.

Per the germline V gene, CDR1 is SGHAT and CDR2 is FQNNGV. V shed 2 bases, J shed 6 bases, and the junction held 7 bases outside the gene matches. The CDR3 extends over 14 amino acids. 13 Jbeta primers and 60 Vbeta primers were used for the PCR. Assay used: immunoSEQ multiplex PCR; TCRdb lists only in-frame clones, some missing. The sample carries approximately 150,000 clones, 79% recorded once. This TCR came from a man over 45 in good health and CMV-seropositive. The gene calls are TRBV11-2 and TRBJ2-7; 7 bases align to TRBD1. Input material: PBMCs. The CDR3, as DNA: TGTGCCAGCAGCTTAAACAGGGGAGTCGGCGAGCAGTACTTC. It codes for CASSLNRGVGEQYF.